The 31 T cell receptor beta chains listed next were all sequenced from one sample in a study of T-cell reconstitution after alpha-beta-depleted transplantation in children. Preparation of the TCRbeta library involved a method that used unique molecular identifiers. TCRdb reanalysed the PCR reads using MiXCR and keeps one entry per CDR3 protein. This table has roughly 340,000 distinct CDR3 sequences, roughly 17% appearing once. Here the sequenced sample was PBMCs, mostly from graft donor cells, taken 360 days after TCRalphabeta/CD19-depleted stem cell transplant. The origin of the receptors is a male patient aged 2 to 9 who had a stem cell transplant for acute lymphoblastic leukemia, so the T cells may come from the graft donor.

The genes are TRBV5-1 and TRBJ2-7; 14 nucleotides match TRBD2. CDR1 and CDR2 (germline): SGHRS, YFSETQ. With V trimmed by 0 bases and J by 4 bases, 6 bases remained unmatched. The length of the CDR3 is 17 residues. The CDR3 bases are TGCGCCAGCAGCTTGGACGGGACTAGCGGGAGTGGGTACGAGCAGTACTTC. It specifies CASSLDGTSGSGYEQYF.

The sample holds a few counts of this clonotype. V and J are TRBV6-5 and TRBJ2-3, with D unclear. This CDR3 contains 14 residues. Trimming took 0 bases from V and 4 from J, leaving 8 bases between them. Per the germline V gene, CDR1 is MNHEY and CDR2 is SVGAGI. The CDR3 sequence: CASSYSTRSDTQYF. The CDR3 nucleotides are TGTGCCAGCAGTTACTCGACAAGGTCAGATACGCAGTATTTT.

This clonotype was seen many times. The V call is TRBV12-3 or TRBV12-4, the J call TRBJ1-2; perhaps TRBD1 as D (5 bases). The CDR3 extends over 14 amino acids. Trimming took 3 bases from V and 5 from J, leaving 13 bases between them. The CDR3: CASSLGRWAYGYTF. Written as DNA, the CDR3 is TGTGCCAGCAGTTTGGGACGGTGGGCTTATGGCTACACCTTC.

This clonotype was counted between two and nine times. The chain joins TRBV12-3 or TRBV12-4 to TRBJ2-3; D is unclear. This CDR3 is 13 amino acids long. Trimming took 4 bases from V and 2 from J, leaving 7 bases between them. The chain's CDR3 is CASSSSPTDTQYF. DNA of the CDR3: TGTGCCAGCAGTTCTTCCCCCACAGATACGCAGTATTTT.

As DNA, the CDR3 is TGTGCCAGCAGTTTATGGGCCCCCGGGCTAGCGGGAGTCTACGAGCAGTACTTC. It specifies CASSLWAPGLAGVYEQYF. This rearrangement joins TRBV28 to TRBJ2-7; TRBD2 matches 10 bases. The CDR3 is 18 residues long. V dropped 0 bases and J dropped 3; count of bases not matched to a gene: 11. Germline CDR1 reads MDHEN; CDR2 reads SYDVKM.

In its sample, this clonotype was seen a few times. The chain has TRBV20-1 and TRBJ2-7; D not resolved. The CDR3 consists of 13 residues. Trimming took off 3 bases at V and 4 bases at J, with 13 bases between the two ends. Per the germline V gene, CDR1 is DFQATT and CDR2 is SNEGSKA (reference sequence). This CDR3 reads CSARGTVQYEQYF. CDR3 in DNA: TGCAGTGCTAGGGGAACGGTCCAATACGAGCAGTACTTC.

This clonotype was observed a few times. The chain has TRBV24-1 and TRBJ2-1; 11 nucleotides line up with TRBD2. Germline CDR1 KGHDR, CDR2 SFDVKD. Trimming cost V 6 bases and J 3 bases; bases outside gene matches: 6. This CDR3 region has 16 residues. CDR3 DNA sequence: TGTGCCACCAGTACCCCTAGCGGGAGGAACTACAATGAGCAGTTCTTC. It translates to CATSTPSGRNYNEQFF.

CDR3 sequence (DNA): TGCGCCAGCAGCCAAGACCGTACTAGGCCTTTGGGGTCTGGGGCCAACGTCCTGACTTTC. Translating it yields CASSQDRTRPLGSGANVLTF. The chain links TRBV4-1 to TRBJ2-6; D is possibly TRBD2 (5 bases). In germline, CDR1 is MGHRA, CDR2 YSYEKL. This CDR3 contains 20 residues. V was cut by 0 bases and J by 1 base, with 19 bases left in between.

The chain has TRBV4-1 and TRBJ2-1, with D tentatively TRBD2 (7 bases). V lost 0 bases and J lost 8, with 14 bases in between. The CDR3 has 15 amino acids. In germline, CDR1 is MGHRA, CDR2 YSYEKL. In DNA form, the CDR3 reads TGCGCCAGCAGCCAAGATGGCACAGGGAGGGATGAGCAGTTCTTC. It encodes CASSQDGTGRDEQFF.

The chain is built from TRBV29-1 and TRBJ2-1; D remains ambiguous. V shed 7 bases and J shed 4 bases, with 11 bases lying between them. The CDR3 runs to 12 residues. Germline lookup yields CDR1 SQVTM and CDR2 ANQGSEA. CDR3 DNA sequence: TGCAGCGGGTTACACGATTACAATGAGCAGTTCTTC. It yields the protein CSGLHDYNEQFF.

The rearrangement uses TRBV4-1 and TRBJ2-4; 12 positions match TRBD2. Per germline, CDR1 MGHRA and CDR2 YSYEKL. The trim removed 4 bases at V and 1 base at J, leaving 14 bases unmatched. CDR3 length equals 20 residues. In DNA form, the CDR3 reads TGCGCCAGCAGCCTACAAGCGACTAGCGGGAGAGTGTGGGCCAAAAACATTCAGTACTTC. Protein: CASSLQATSGRVWAKNIQYF.

The CDR3 loop reads CASSLAHRSGPYNEQFF. The CDR3 bases are TGCGCCAGCAGCTTGGCCCACCGGAGCGGGCCCTACAATGAGCAGTTCTTC. This rearrangement joins TRBV5-1 to TRBJ2-1; D perhaps matches TRBD2 (6 bases). This CDR3 is built from 17 residues. The V end was cut by 0 bases, the J end by 2 bases, with 15 bases between. Germline CDR1 is SGHRS and CDR2 is YFSETQ.

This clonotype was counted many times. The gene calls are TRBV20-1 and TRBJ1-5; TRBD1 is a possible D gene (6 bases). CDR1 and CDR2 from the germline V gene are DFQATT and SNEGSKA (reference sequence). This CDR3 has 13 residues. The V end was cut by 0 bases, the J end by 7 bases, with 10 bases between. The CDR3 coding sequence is TGCAGTGCTAGAGAACAGGGCAGCCAGCCCCAGCATTTT. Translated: CSAREQGSQPQHF.

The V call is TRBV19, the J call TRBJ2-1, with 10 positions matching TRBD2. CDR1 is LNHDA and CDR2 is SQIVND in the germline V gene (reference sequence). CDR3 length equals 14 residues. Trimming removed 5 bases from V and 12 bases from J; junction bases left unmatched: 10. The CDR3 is CASSPSGRRGVQFF. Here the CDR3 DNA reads TGTGCCAGTAGTCCTAGCGGGAGACGTGGGGTGCAGTTCTTC.

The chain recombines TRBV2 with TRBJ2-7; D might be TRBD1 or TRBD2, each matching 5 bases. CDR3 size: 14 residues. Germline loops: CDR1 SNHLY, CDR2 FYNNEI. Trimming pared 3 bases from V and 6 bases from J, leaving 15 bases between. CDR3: CASSDLFRDPEQYF. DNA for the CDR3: TGTGCCAGCAGTGATCTTTTCCGGGACCCCGAGCAGTACTTC.

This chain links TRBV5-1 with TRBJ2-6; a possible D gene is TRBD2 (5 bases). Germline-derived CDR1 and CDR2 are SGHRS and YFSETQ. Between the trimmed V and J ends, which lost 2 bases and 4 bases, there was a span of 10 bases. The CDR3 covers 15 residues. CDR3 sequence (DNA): TGCGCCAGCAGCTTAGAGAGGGTCGGGGCCAACGTCCTGACTTTC. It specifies CASSLERVGANVLTF.

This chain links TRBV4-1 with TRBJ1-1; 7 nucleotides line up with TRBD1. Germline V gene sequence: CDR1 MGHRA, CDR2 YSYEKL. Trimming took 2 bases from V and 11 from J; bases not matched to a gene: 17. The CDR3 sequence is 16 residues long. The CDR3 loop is CASSQIGTDVWVEAFF. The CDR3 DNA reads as TGCGCCAGCAGCCAAATTGGGACAGACGTCTGGGTAGAGGCTTTCTTT.

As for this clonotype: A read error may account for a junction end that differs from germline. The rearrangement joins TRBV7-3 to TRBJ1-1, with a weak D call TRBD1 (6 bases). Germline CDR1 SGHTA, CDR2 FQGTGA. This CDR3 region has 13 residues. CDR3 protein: CGSSLGTTGEAFF. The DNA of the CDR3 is TGTGGCAGCAGCTTAGGGACTACAGGGGAAGCTTTCTTT.

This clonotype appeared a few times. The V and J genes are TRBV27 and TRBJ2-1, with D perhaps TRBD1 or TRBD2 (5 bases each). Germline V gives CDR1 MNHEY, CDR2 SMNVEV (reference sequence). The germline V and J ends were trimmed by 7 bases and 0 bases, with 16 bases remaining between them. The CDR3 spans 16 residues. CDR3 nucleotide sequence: TGTGCCAGCAAACCTTACAAGGGGAGCTCCTACAATGAGCAGTTCTTC. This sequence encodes CASKPYKGSSYNEQFF.

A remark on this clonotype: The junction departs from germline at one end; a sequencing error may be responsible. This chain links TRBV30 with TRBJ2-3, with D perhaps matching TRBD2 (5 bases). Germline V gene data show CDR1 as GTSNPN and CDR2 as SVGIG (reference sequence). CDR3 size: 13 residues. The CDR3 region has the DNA TGTGCTTGGAGTGGAGGTCGCACAGATACGCAGTATTTT. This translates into CAWSGGRTDTQYF.

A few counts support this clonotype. CDR3 in DNA: TGTGCCAGCAGCCAAAGTTTTGTCTCTGCAAAAGAGACCCAGTACTTC. This translates into CASSQSFVSAKETQYF. The J gene is TRBJ2-5, the V gene TRBV14; no firm D call. CDR1 SGHDN and CDR2 FVKESK come from the germline V gene. V shed 2 bases and J shed 3 bases, with 16 bases lying between them. The CDR3 extends over 16 amino acids.

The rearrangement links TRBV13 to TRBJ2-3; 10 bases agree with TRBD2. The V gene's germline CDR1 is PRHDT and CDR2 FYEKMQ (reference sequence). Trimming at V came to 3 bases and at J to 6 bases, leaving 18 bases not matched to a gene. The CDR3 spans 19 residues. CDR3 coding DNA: TGTGCCAGCAGCTTCGGTCTAGCGGGAGAGGGCAGGGAACCGGATACGCAGTATTTT. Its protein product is CASSFGLAGEGREPDTQYF.

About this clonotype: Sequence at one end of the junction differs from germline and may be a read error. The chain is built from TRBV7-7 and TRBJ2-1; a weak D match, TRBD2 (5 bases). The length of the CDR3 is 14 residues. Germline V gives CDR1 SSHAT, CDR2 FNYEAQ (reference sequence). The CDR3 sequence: CASSLGGRQEEQFF. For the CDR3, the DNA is TGTGCTAGCAGCTTAGGTGGGAGACAAGAAGAGCAGTTCTTC. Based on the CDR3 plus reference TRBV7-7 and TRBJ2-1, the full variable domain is GAGVSQSPRYKVTKRGQDVTLRCDPISSHATLYWYQQALGQGPEFLTYFNYEAQPDKSGLPSDRFSAERPEGSISTLTIQRTEQRDSAMYRCASSLGGRQEEQFFGPGTRLTVL.

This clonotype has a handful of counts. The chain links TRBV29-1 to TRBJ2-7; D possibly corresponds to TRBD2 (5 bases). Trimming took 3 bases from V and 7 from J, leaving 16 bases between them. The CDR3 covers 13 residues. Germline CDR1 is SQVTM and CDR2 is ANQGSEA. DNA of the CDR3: TGCAGCGTTGAGTTGTACCCGGGCGGGGAGCAGTACTTC. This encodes CSVELYPGGEQYF.

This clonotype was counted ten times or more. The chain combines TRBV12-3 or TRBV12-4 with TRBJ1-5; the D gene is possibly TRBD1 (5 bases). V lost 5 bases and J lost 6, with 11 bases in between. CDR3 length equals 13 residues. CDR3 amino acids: CASSGGRAQPQHF. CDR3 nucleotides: TGTGCCAGCAGTGGGGGGAGGGCTCAGCCCCAGCATTTT.

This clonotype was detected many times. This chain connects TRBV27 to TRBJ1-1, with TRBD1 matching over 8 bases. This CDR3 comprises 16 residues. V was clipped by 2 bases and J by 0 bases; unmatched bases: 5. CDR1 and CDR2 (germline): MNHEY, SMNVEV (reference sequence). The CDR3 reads CASSLGTGGMNTEAFF. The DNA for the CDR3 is TGTGCCAGCAGTTTAGGGACAGGTGGCATGAACACTGAAGCTTTCTTT.

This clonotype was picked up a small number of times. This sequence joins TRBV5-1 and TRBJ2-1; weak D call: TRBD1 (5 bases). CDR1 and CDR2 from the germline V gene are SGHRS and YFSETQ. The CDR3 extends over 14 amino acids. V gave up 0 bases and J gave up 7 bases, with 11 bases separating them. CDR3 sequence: CASSLGLGLNEQFF. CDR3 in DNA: TGCGCCAGCAGCTTGGGCTTGGGGCTTAATGAGCAGTTCTTC.

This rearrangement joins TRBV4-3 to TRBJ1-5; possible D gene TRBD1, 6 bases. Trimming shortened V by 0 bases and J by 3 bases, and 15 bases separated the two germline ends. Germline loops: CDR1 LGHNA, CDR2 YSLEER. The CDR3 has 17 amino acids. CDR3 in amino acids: CASSQDLGQGYNQPQHF. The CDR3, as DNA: TGCGCCAGCAGCCAAGATTTGGGACAAGGTTACAATCAGCCCCAGCATTTT.

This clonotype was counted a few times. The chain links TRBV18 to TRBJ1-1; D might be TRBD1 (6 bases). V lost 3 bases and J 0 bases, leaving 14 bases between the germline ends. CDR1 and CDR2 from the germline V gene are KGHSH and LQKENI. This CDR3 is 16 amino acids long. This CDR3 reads CASSPTIRDMNTEAFF. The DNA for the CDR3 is TGTGCCAGCTCACCGACCATTCGGGACATGAACACTGAAGCTTTCTTT.

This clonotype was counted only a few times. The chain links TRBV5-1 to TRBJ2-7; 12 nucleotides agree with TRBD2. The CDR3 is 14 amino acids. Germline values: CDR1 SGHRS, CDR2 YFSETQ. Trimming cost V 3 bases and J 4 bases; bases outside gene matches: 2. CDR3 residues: CASSSTSGRYEQYF. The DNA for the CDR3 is TGCGCCAGCAGCTCGACTAGCGGGAGATACGAGCAGTACTTC.

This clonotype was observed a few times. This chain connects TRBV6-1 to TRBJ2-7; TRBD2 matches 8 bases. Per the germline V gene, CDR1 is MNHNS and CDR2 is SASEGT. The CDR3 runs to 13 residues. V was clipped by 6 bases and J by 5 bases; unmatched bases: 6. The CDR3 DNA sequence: TGTGCCAGCAGCTCCCGACTAGCGCACGAGCAGTACTTC. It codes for CASSSRLAHEQYF.